Each of the 9 T cell receptor beta chains below was sequenced from the same sample in a study of tumor-infiltrating lymphocytes in primary liver carcinoma. A constant-region primer served to make TCR beta cDNA from about 500 ng total RNA. Libraries covering TCR beta were generated through three nested multiplex PCR rounds (using a slightly modified ARM-PCR). Both of the initial two PCR rounds ran for 10 cycles and employed TRBV1-TRBV30 forward primers alongside a C-beta reverse primer. TCRdb independently ran MiXCR on the multiplex PCR reads; one entry per CDR3 protein. The repertoire holds 300,000 to 400,000 distinct CDR3 sequences, 55% to 65% seen once, with roughly 8.9% in the top ten. For blood RNA, unsorted whole blood served as the source, and germline DNA was extracted too. Sample: peripheral blood. The receptors shown here come from a middle-aged man with primary liver carcinoma and hepatitis B virus infection.

Remarks on this clonotype: At one boundary the junction diverges from the germline segment, which might be a read error. The chain combines TRBV7-8 with TRBJ2-1; 11 bases line up with TRBD2. Germline CDR1 reads SGHVS; CDR2 reads FQNEAQ. This CDR3 spans 15 amino acids. CDR3 DNA: TGTGCCAACAGCTTATTTAGCGGGAGGGCTGATGAGCAGTTCTTC. It specifies CANSLFSGRADEQFF.

The rearrangement links TRBV20-1 to TRBJ2-3, with 7 nucleotides matching TRBD1. V gave up 6 bases and J gave up 4 bases; unmatched junction bases: 13. The germline CDR1 and CDR2 sequences are DFQATT and SNEGSKA (reference sequence). The length of the CDR3 is 15 residues. The CDR3 region has the DNA TGCAGTGCAAATAGGGCAGGGGGTAGCGCAGATACGCAGTATTTT. Translating gives CSANRAGGSADTQYF.

Concerning this clonotype itself: The junction does not match germline at one end; this may be a read error. The chain carries TRBV6-1 and TRBJ2-2, with 7 bases identical to TRBD2. CDR3 size: 16 residues. Germline V gives CDR1 MNHNS, CDR2 SASEGT. DNA for the CDR3: TGTGCCATCAGTCCAGCGGGGACCGCGAACACCGGGGAGTTGTTTTTT. Its protein is CAISPAGTANTGELFF.

The chain has TRBV12-3 or TRBV12-4 and TRBJ2-7; TRBD1 matches at 9 bases. The J segment lost 2 bases and the V segment lost 6 bases, leaving 5 bases of the junction unmatched. This CDR3 comprises 14 residues. The CDR3 spells CASRRTGATYEQYF. The CDR3 nucleotides read TGTGCCAGCAGACGGACAGGGGCGACCTACGAGCAGTACTTC.

With regard to this clonotype: The junction and the germline gene differ at one end; a read error may be behind it. This chain joins TRBV19 and TRBJ2-7; D gene ambiguous. Germline CDR1 LNHDA, CDR2 SQIVND (reference sequence). This CDR3 has 13 residues. Written as DNA, the CDR3 is TGTGCCAGTAGTCCGTCCTCTTACTACAAGCAGTACTTC. Its translation is CASSPSSYYKQYF.

About this clonotype itself: The junction shows a germline mismatch at one end, possibly a read error. The rearrangement joins TRBV5-1 to TRBJ2-1; D possibly corresponds to TRBD2 (5 bases). Germline CDR1 and CDR2: SGHRS and YFSETQ. There are 15 residues in the CDR3. CDR3 region: CASSFDGSSYNKQFF. The CDR3 DNA reads TGCGCCAGCAGCTTCGATGGGAGCTCCTACAATAAGCAGTTCTTC.

As concerns this clonotype: A single base separates this from a much larger clone, so it may be a read error. The rearrangement uses TRBV10-2 and TRBJ2-1; 12 nucleotides agree with TRBD2. The CDR3 sequence is 20 residues long. The germline gives CDR1 WSHSY, CDR2 SAAADI. Trimming took 2 bases from V and 8 from J; bases not matched to a gene: 19. DNA for the CDR3: TGCGCCAGCAGTGAGGGTAGGGCTAGCGGGAGGGCCTTTGACCACGATGAGCAGTTCTTC. It codes for CASSEGRASGRAFDHDEQFF.

In regard to this clonotype: One base away lies a much larger clone, so this may be a sequencing read error. Without the conserved terminal phenylalanine or tryptophan, this CDR3 likely stems from a read error. The chain is built from TRBV6-2 or TRBV6-3 and TRBJ2-7; 14 nucleotides line up with TRBD2. V lost 0 bases, J lost 1 base, and 5 bases stayed unmatched. Germline V gene sequence: CDR1 MNHEY, CDR2 SVGEGT. The length of the CDR3 is 18 residues. CDR3 region: CASSYSTSGRARSYEQYL. The CDR3 nucleotides are TGTGCCAGCAGTTACTCGACTAGCGGGAGGGCCAGGTCCTACGAGCAGTACCTC.

Points on this clonotype: A much larger clonotype is one base distant, so this may be a read error. V is TRBV13 and J is TRBJ2-3; D is perhaps TRBD2 (6 bases). The CDR3 sequence is 15 residues long. V lost 6 bases, J lost 1 base, and 14 bases lay in between. Looked up from germline, CDR1 is PRHDT and CDR2 is FYEKMQ (reference sequence). CDR3 loop: CASSQGGTGTDTQYF. The DNA for the CDR3 is TGTGCCAGCAGTCAAGGAGGGACGGGCACAGATACGCAGTATTTT.